A single sample is the source of the 32 T cell receptor beta chains below, sequenced in a study of shared clonotypes between healthy human individuals. Assay: immunoSEQ multiplex PCR; the TCRdb copy retains only in-frame clones and omits some. The table shows 2 million to 2.5 million clones, with approximately 95% occurring only once. What was sequenced was naive CD4+ T cells from PBMCs. Subset defined: CD45RA+ positively selected. These TCRs come from a man aged 18 to 35 in good health. Some clones in this sample may be carry-over from other donors' samples.

The chain combines TRBV7-9 with TRBJ2-1; 10 bases are shared with TRBD2. This CDR3 region has 15 residues. The junction had 5 bases not matched to a gene; V was cut back by 1 base and J by 8 bases. CDR1 is SEHNR, CDR2 FQNEAQ, per germline (reference sequence). The DNA for the CDR3 is TGTGCCAGCAGCTTAGGGCTAGCGGGAGAATATGAGCAGTTCTTC. Protein: CASSLGLAGEYEQFF.

The V call is TRBV4-3, the J call TRBJ1-4; D is perhaps TRBD1 (5 bases). Germline V gene lookup returns CDR1 LGHNA and CDR2 YSLEER. The V end lost 6 bases, the J end lost 8 bases, and 28 bases lay between the germline ends. This CDR3 spans 18 amino acids. In nucleotides, the CDR3 is TGCGCCAGCAGTCCAAGCCCTCTCGGACGCAGGGAAGAGGAAAAACTGTTTTTT. Its translation: CASSPSPLGRREEEKLFF.

The chain links TRBV9 to TRBJ2-1, with a weak D call TRBD2 (6 bases). The CDR3 has 17 residues. Germline-derived CDR1 and CDR2 are SGDLS and YYNGEE. Trimming removed 1 base from V and 4 bases from J, with 18 bases in between. The CDR3: CASSVSLSSGLYNEQFF. As DNA, the CDR3 is TGTGCCAGCAGCGTATCTCTCTCCAGCGGGCTTTACAATGAGCAGTTCTTC.

This clone was found once. This chain uses TRBV30 with TRBJ2-5; 9 bases fit TRBD1. The V gene's germline CDR1 is GTSNPN and CDR2 SVGIG (reference sequence). CDR3 length equals 14 residues. V lost 3 bases, J lost 1 base, and 3 bases stayed unmatched. The CDR3: CAWRGTGLQETQYF. The CDR3 nucleotides read TGTGCCTGGAGGGGGACAGGGCTCCAAGAGACCCAGTACTTC.

The chain uses TRBV7-3 and TRBJ1-3, with no clear D. Trimming took off 0 bases at V and 9 bases at J, with 9 bases between the two ends. This CDR3 region has 13 residues. The V gene's germline CDR1 is SGHTA and CDR2 FQGTGA. The CDR3 DNA reads as TGTGCCAGCAGCTTAACGGCAGATAGCACCATATATTTT. Translation gives CASSLTADSTIYF.

The J gene is TRBJ2-7, the V gene TRBV4-2, with a weak D call TRBD1 (5 bases). The length of the CDR3 is 16 residues. Trimming removed 1 base from V and 4 bases from J, with 17 bases in between. Germline V gives CDR1 LGHNA, CDR2 YNFKEQ. CDR3 nucleotide sequence: TGTGCCAGCAGCCAAGGTCGAAGCCGACAGCCATACGAGCAGTACTTC. Translating it yields CASSQGRSRQPYEQYF.

The chain has TRBV30 and TRBJ2-3; the D is unclear. V shed 3 bases and J shed 3 bases, with 10 bases lying between them. The germline V gene encodes CDR1 GTSNPN and CDR2 SVGIG (reference sequence). The CDR3 runs to 13 residues. CDR3 region: CAWSPTRTDTQYF. In nucleotides, the CDR3 is TGTGCCTGGAGCCCAACCCGGACAGATACGCAGTATTTT.

The V call is TRBV6-6, the J call TRBJ2-1; unclear D gene. Germline-derived CDR1 and CDR2 are MNHNY and SVGAGI (reference sequence). The V end was cut by 7 bases, the J end by 2 bases, with 12 bases between. The CDR3 is 14 amino acids. CDR3 coding DNA: TGTGCCAGCACCGAACCGGGTACCTACAATGAGCAGTTCTTC. The encoded protein is CASTEPGTYNEQFF.

The CDR3 DNA follows: TGTGCCAGCGGGAGCGGGAGGGCCAGCTCCTACAATGAGCAGTTCTTC. It codes for CASGSGRASSYNEQFF. The gene calls are TRBV2 and TRBJ2-1; 10 nucleotides align to TRBD2. The V gene end was trimmed by 8 bases and the J gene end by 0 bases; junction bases not matched to a gene: 7. Germline V gives CDR1 SNHLY, CDR2 FYNNEI. This CDR3 has 16 amino acids. Full variable domain (rest looked up from reference TRBV2 and TRBJ2-1): EPEVTQTPSHQVTQMGQEVILRCVPISNHLYFYWYRQILGQKVEFLVSFYNNEISEKSEIFDDQFSVERPDGSNFTLKIRSTKLEDSAMYFCASGSGRASSYNEQFFGPGTRLTVL.

V usage is TRBV5-6 and J usage is TRBJ2-5; D unclear. Deletions cut 0 bases from V and 4 bases from J, with 13 bases between. CDR1 and CDR2 (germline): SGHDT, YYEEEE. The CDR3 length is 15 residues. DNA of the CDR3: TGTGCCAGCAGCTTGGATTGGAGAACGGGAGAGACCCAGTACTTC. This encodes CASSLDWRTGETQYF.

The rearrangement uses TRBV14 and TRBJ1-2, with a possible D match to TRBD1 (5 bases). CDR3 size: 13 residues. Germline CDR1 reads SGHDN; CDR2 reads FVKESK. V dropped 4 bases and J dropped 3 bases, with 9 bases sitting between them. CDR3 in amino acids: CASSPGVDYGYTF. CDR3 DNA: TGTGCCAGCAGCCCGGGGGTTGACTATGGCTACACCTTC. The full variable domain, in which reference TRBV14 and TRBJ1-2 provide the parts outside the CDR3, is EAGVTQFPSHSVIEKGQTVTLRCDPISGHDNLYWYRRVMGKEIKFLLHFVKESKQDESGMPNNRFLAERTGGTYSTLKVQPAELEDSGVYFCASSPGVDYGYTFGSGTRLTVV.

The chain links TRBV9 to TRBJ2-2; 8 bases line up with TRBD2. Germline V gene data show CDR1 as SGDLS and CDR2 as YYNGEE. V lost 4 bases, J lost 3 bases, and 5 bases stayed unmatched. The CDR3 covers 15 residues. CDR3 residues: CASSQAGVYTGELFF. The CDR3 region has the DNA TGTGCCAGCAGCCAAGCGGGAGTGTACACCGGGGAGCTGTTTTTT. The full variable domain, rest sourced from reference TRBV9 and TRBJ2-2, is DSGVTQTPKHLITATGQRVTLRCSPRSGDLSVYWYQQSLDQGLQFLIQYYNGEERAKGNILERFSAQQFPDLHSELNLSSLELGDSALYFCASSQAGVYTGELFFGEGSRLTVL.

This chain joins TRBV29-1 and TRBJ1-2; the match to TRBD1 covers 9 bases. The CDR3 has 11 residues. The trim removed 7 bases at V and 8 bases at J, leaving 5 bases unmatched. The germline V gene has CDR1 SQVTM and CDR2 ANQGSEA. The CDR3 region has the DNA TGCAGCGCCGGGACAGGGCTAGGCTACACCTTC. This sequence encodes CSAGTGLGYTF.

With regard to this clone: Other DNA sequences of this sample code for an identical CDR3. The chain combines TRBV6-5 with TRBJ1-3; D call uncertain. Germline CDR1 reads MNHEY; CDR2 reads SVGAGI. The CDR3 has 12 residues. With 6 bases removed from V and 4 bases from J, the gap between germline ends came to 7 bases. CDR3 in DNA: TGTGCCAGCAGGGCGTCAGGAAACACCATATATTTT. This encodes CASRASGNTIYF.

This clone was detected only once. The genes are TRBV5-6 and TRBJ1-2, with D possibly matching TRBD1 (5 bases). The germline V gene has CDR1 SGHDT and CDR2 YYEEEE. Trimming took 4 bases from V and 4 from J, leaving 11 bases between them. CDR3 length: 13 amino acids. The CDR3 nucleotides are TGTGCCAGCAGCGTATGGGGCCCCTATGGCTACACCTTC. Encoded protein: CASSVWGPYGYTF. The variable domain in full, with the rest retrieved from reference TRBV5-6 and TRBJ1-2, is DAGVTQSPTHLIKTRGQQVTLRCSPKSGHDTVSWYQQALGQGPQFIFQYYEEEERQRGNFPDRFSGHQFPNYSSELNVNALLLGDSALYLCASSVWGPYGYTFGSGTRLTVV.

The chain is built from TRBV11-1 and TRBJ2-1, with D maybe TRBD2 (5 bases). V was pared by 0 bases and J by 9 bases, with 6 bases between. This CDR3 is built from 12 residues. Germline CDR1 reads SGHAT; CDR2 reads FQDESV (reference sequence). This CDR3 reads CASSLASAEQFF. The CDR3 DNA reads as TGTGCCAGCAGCTTAGCTAGCGCTGAGCAGTTCTTC.

The chain has TRBV5-1 and TRBJ2-1, with D possibly TRBD2 on 6 matching bases. The germline V gene encodes CDR1 SGHRS and CDR2 YFSETQ. CDR3 length: 16 amino acids. V lost 7 bases and J 3 bases, leaving 20 bases between the germline ends. CDR3 sequence (DNA): TGCGCCAGCTGCCCTAGCGAAGCCCCCGACTACAATGAGCAGTTCTTC. This encodes CASCPSEAPDYNEQFF. Filled out from reference TRBV5-1 and TRBJ2-1, the complete variable domain reads KAGVTQTPRYLIKTRGQQVTLSCSPISGHRSVSWYQQTPGQGLQFLFEYFSETQRNKGNFPGRFSGRQFSNSRSEMNVSTLELGDSALYLCASCPSEAPDYNEQFFGPGTRLTVL.

V usage is TRBV28 and J usage is TRBJ2-3; tentatively, D is TRBD2 (6 bases). Trimming removed 9 bases at V and 2 bases at J, with 18 bases between. CDR1 MDHEN and CDR2 SYDVKM come from the germline V gene. This CDR3 has 15 residues. CDR3 sequence: CASQFEAGFTDTQYF. DNA of the CDR3: TGTGCCAGTCAGTTTGAAGCGGGCTTCACAGATACGCAGTATTTT.

The chain couples TRBV18 to TRBJ2-2; the match to TRBD1 covers 8 bases. The CDR3 consists of 12 residues. V lost 6 bases and J lost 14; bases outside the gene matches: 8. Per the germline V gene, CDR1 is KGHSH and CDR2 is LQKENI. The DNA for the CDR3 is TGTGCCAGCTCCAGGGACAGGACCGCCCTGTTTTTT. It encodes CASSRDRTALFF. Drawing the rest from reference TRBV18 and TRBJ2-2, the complete variable domain is NAGVMQNPRHLVRRRGQEARLRCSPMKGHSHVYWYRQLPEEGLKFMVYLQKENIIDESGMPKERFSAEFPKEGPSILRIQQVVRGDSAAYFCASSRDRTALFFGEGSRLTVL.

The chain recombines TRBV11-2 with TRBJ2-1; 8 positions match TRBD1. Germline V CDR1 and CDR2: SGHAT, FQNNGV. CDR3 length equals 16 residues. The J segment lost 5 bases and the V segment lost 3 bases, leaving 9 bases of the junction unmatched. CDR3 residues: CASSFRRRQGHNEQFF. CDR3 DNA: TGTGCCAGCAGCTTTCGCCGCCGACAGGGGCACAATGAGCAGTTCTTC.

CDR3 nucleotide sequence: TGTGCCAGCAGTGTTCGGCCAGGGAACACAGATACGCAGTATTTT. The encoded protein is CASSVRPGNTDTQYF. This chain joins TRBV6-1 and TRBJ2-3; the D gene is possibly TRBD1 (5 bases). In germline, CDR1 is MNHNS, CDR2 SASEGT. Trimming removed 4 bases at V and 2 bases at J, with 13 bases between. The CDR3 contains 15 residues.

The genes are TRBV19 and TRBJ2-7; 7 positions match TRBD1. Trimming took 4 bases from V and 4 from J; bases not matched to a gene: 7. Looked up from germline, CDR1 is LNHDA and CDR2 is SQIVND (reference sequence). The CDR3 runs 14 residues. The CDR3 DNA sequence: TGTGCCAGTAGTACCCCGGGACAGAAGTACGAGCAGTACTTC. Translated: CASSTPGQKYEQYF.

Remarks on this clone: Other DNA sequences from this sample encode an identical CDR3 as well. The CDR3 bases are TGTGCCAGTAGTAGCCGATCGAGGGAGCCCCAGCATTTT. It yields the protein CASSSRSREPQHF. The chain has TRBV19 and TRBJ1-5, with D hard to call. Trimming pared 4 bases from V and 8 bases from J, leaving 12 bases between. Germline loops: CDR1 LNHDA, CDR2 SQIVND (reference sequence). This CDR3 is built from 13 residues. The complete variable domain, with remaining parts taken from reference TRBV19 and TRBJ1-5, reads DGGITQSPKYLFRKEGQNVTLSCEQNLNHDAMYWYRQDPGQGLRLIYYSQIVNDFQKGDIAEGYSVSREKKESFPLTVTSAQKNPTAFYLCASSSRSREPQHFGDGTRLSIL.

The chain carries TRBV5-1 and TRBJ1-2; D might be TRBD1 (5 bases). CDR1 and CDR2 from the germline V gene are SGHRS and YFSETQ. The CDR3 length is 15 residues. V was clipped by 0 bases and J by 8 bases, with 17 bases between them. CDR3 in amino acids: CASSLVRQGSGGYTF. The CDR3 bases are TGCGCCAGCAGCTTGGTCCGTCAGGGATCTGGAGGCTACACCTTC.

A note on this clone: Other nucleotide sequences in the sample specify the same CDR3. The chain uses TRBV9 and TRBJ2-3, with D uncertain. CDR1 and CDR2 (germline): SGDLS, YYNGEE. This CDR3 has 14 amino acids. The germline V and J ends were trimmed by 0 bases and 0 bases, with 5 bases remaining between them. The CDR3 region is CASSVDASTDTQYF. CDR3 coding DNA: TGTGCCAGCAGCGTAGACGCTAGCACAGATACGCAGTATTTT.

The CDR3 bases are TGTGCCAGCAGCTTATCCGGACAACCCTCCTACGAGCAGTACTTC. It codes for CASSLSGQPSYEQYF. This chain links TRBV7-9 with TRBJ2-7; D is possibly TRBD1 (5 bases). The CDR3 contains 15 residues. Trimming took off 2 bases at V and 0 bases at J, with 11 bases between the two ends. Germline values: CDR1 SEHNR, CDR2 FQNEAQ (reference sequence).

The chain uses TRBV18 and TRBJ1-3; tentatively, D is TRBD1 (6 bases). From germline, CDR1 is KGHSH and CDR2 LQKENI. CDR3 size: 17 residues. V was shortened by 5 bases and J by 0 bases, with 17 bases between the two germline ends. The CDR3 region has the DNA TGTGCCAGCTCATCACAACAGGGAAGCTTCTCTGGAAACACCATATATTTT. The encoded protein is CASSSQQGSFSGNTIYF.

As DNA, the CDR3 is TGCGCCAGCAGCTTTAGCGGGAGGGTCTACAATGAGCAGTTCTTC. This translates into CASSFSGRVYNEQFF. V and J are TRBV5-1 and TRBJ2-1, with 11 bases matching TRBD2. V was pared by 2 bases and J by 3 bases, with 1 base of the junction left unmatched. This CDR3 has 15 amino acids. Germline CDR1 SGHRS, CDR2 YFSETQ.

On this clone: This CDR3 is also generated by other DNA sequences in the sample. This chain uses TRBV5-1 with TRBJ1-1, with TRBD1 as a possible D gene (5 bases). V was cut by 0 bases and J by 2 bases, with 11 bases left in between. This CDR3 is built from 15 residues. The germline CDR1 and CDR2 sequences are SGHRS and YFSETQ. In DNA form, the CDR3 reads TGCGCCAGCAGCTTGGTGGGGCAGGGAAACACTGAAGCTTTCTTT. Protein: CASSLVGQGNTEAFF. Variable domain in full (rest from reference TRBV5-1 and TRBJ1-1): KAGVTQTPRYLIKTRGQQVTLSCSPISGHRSVSWYQQTPGQGLQFLFEYFSETQRNKGNFPGRFSGRQFSNSRSEMNVSTLELGDSALYLCASSLVGQGNTEAFFGQGTRLTVV.

This clone was recorded once. The V gene is TRBV15, the J gene TRBJ1-2, with D perhaps matching TRBD1 (5 bases). The CDR3 runs to 16 residues. V was cut by 5 bases and J by 2 bases, with 18 bases left in between. Looked up from germline, CDR1 is LNHNV and CDR2 is YYDKDF (reference sequence). Here the CDR3 DNA reads TGTGCCACCAGCCGAGTCCGGGACTCCTTAAACTATGGCTACACCTTC. Its protein product is CATSRVRDSLNYGYTF.

The chain is built from TRBV28 and TRBJ2-1; TRBD2 matches at 8 bases. From germline, CDR1 is MDHEN and CDR2 SYDVKM. The V gene end was trimmed by 7 bases and the J gene end by 3 bases; junction bases not matched to a gene: 8. The CDR3 is made up of 15 amino acids. CDR3 in DNA: TGTGCCAGCACCACGGGGGGGCTTGGCTACAATGAGCAGTTCTTC. Protein: CASTTGGLGYNEQFF. The whole variable domain, filled in from reference TRBV28 and TRBJ2-1, reads DVKVTQSSRYLVKRTGEKVFLECVQDMDHENMFWYRQDPGLGLRLIYFSYDVKMKEKGDIPEGYSVSREKKERFSLILESASTNQTSMYLCASTTGGLGYNEQFFGPGTRLTVL.

The chain joins TRBV6-5 to TRBJ2-7, with D tentatively TRBD1 (5 bases). V lost 5 bases and J lost 3, with 11 bases in between. Germline assignment: CDR1 MNHEY and CDR2 SVGAGI. CDR3 size: 13 residues. CDR3 loop: CASSDSIHYEQYF. Written as DNA, the CDR3 is TGTGCCAGCAGTGACAGTATACACTACGAGCAGTACTTC.